A selection of T cell receptor beta chains follows, all from one sample in a study of cytomegalovirus exposure and HLA in healthy donors. Here immunoSEQ multiplex PCR was the method, and the copy in TCRdb shows in-frame clones only, minus some. This sample's table has 130,000 to 150,000 clones. The material sequenced was PBMCs. These receptor sequences come from a woman aged 50 to 65 in good health and CMV-seronegative. Each CDR3 is given with its conserved first and last residue. A D gene is named only where the DNA matches it firmly.

J gene | D gene | V gene | CDR3 protein | CDR3 DNA
TRBJ1-1 | TRBD1 | TRBV2 | CATGQGAREAFF | TGTGCCACGGGACAGGGGGCGCGTGAAGCTTTCTTT
TRBJ1-2 | . | TRBV9 | CASSVEQNNYGYTF | TGTGCCAGCAGCGTAGAACAGAACAACTATGGCTACACCTTC
TRBJ2-5 | . | TRBV4-2 | CASSQWERGAETQYF | TGTGCCAGCAGCCAATGGGAACGGGGGGCGGAGACCCAGTACTTC
TRBJ2-1 | . | TRBV4-3 | CASSQEKGVYEQFF | TGCGCCAGCAGCCAAGAGAAAGGGGTCTATGAGCAGTTCTTC
TRBJ2-5 | TRBD1 | TRBV5-4 | CASSFRQGQETQYF | TGTGCCAGCAGCTTTAGACAGGGGCAAGAGACCCAGTACTTC
TRBJ2-1 | TRBD2 | TRBV27 | CASSSTSGKYNEQFF | TGTGCCAGCAGTTCTACTAGCGGGAAATACAATGAGCAGTTCTTC
TRBJ2-5 | TRBD2 | TRBV5-6 | CASSGRLAGGETQYF | TGTGCCAGCAGCGGCCGCCTAGCGGGGGGAGAGACCCAGTACTTC
TRBJ2-7 | TRBD2 | TRBV27 | CASSSGTSGSFNEQYF | TGTGCCAGCAGTTCGGGGACTAGCGGGAGCTTCAACGAGCAGTACTTC
TRBJ1-1 | . | TRBV29-1 | CSARTGGTEAFF | TGCAGCGCTCGGACGGGGGGCACTGAAGCTTTCTTT
TRBJ2-3 | . | TRBV5-1 | CASSLQGFSSDTQYF | TGCGCCAGCAGCTTGCAGGGTTTCTCTTCAGATACGCAGTATTTT
TRBJ2-7 | TRBD2 | TRBV30 | CAWSVGLASYEQYF | TGTGCCTGGAGTGTGGGACTAGCCTCCTACGAGCAGTACTTC
TRBJ1-1 | . | TRBV4-1 | CASSRGHLGTEAFF | TGCGCCAGCAGCCGAGGGCACTTAGGCACTGAAGCTTTCTTT
TRBJ2-7 | . | TRBV6-6 | CASSLAVGEQYF | TGTGCCAGCAGTTTAGCAGTAGGCGAGCAGTACTTC
TRBJ1-5 | TRBD1 | TRBV28 | CASSPSYRGRDQPQHF | TGTGCCAGCAGTCCATCCTACAGGGGGCGGGATCAGCCCCAGCATTTT
TRBJ1-4 | . | TRBV7-8 | CASSLQNRGEKLFF | TGTGCCAGCAGCTTACAGAACAGAGGGGAAAAACTGTTTTTT
TRBJ1-1 | TRBD1 | TRBV9 | CASSAGTGGWAFF | TGTGCCAGCAGCGCCGGGACAGGGGGCTGGGCTTTCTTT
TRBJ2-1 | . | TRBV30 | CAWGRPRNNEQFF | TGTGCCTGGGGGCGACCTCGAAACAATGAGCAGTTCTTC
TRBJ2-5 | TRBD1 | TRBV5-4 | CASRVGQGSETQYF | TGTGCCAGCAGGGTGGGACAGGGTTCAGAGACCCAGTACTTC
TRBJ1-6 | . | TRBV4-2 | CASSQGREFNSPLHF | TGTGCCAGCAGCCAAGGGCGGGAGTTTAATTCACCCCTCCACTTT
TRBJ2-2 | . | TRBV5-1 | CASSLGTFSTGELFF | TGCGCCAGCAGCTTGGGAACGTTTAGCACCGGGGAGCTGTTTTTT
TRBJ2-7 | . | TRBV6-1 | CASTPPSRASYEQYF | TGTGCCAGCACCCCCCCGTCCAGGGCTTCCTACGAGCAGTACTTC
TRBJ1-3 | . | TRBV4-2 | CASSQGVREDTIYF | TGTGCCAGCAGCCAAGGGGTCCGGGAGGACACCATATATTTT
TRBJ1-2 | TRBD1 | TRBV5-1 | CASSLRDRGWSGYTF | TGCGCCAGCAGCCTCCGGGACAGGGGGTGGTCTGGCTACACCTTC
TRBJ2-5 | TRBD2 | TRBV2 | CASSEVVAGVGETQYF | TGTGCCAGCAGTGAGGTGGTAGCGGGGGTGGGGGAGACCCAGTACTTC
TRBJ2-7 | . | TRBV1 | CTSSQDPYFYEQYF | TGCACCAGCAGCCAAGATCCCTACTTCTACGAGCAGTACTTC
TRBJ2-2 | . | TRBV9 | CASSDQRQQGELFF | TGTGCCAGCAGCGACCAGCGGCAGCAGGGGGAGCTGTTTTTT
TRBJ1-5 | TRBD1 | TRBV5-1 | CASSFFTGGNQPQHF | TGCGCCAGCAGCTTTTTCACAGGGGGCAATCAGCCCCAGCATTTT
TRBJ2-3 | TRBD2 | TRBV7-6 | CASSLAASGGGQYF | TGTGCCAGCAGCTTAGCGGCTAGCGGGGGTGGGCAGTATTTT
TRBJ2-3 | . | TRBV7-9 | CASSSTDKFADTQYF | TGTGCCAGCTCCTCGACAGACAAGTTTGCAGATACGCAGTATTTT
TRBJ2-4 | . | TRBV5-1 | CASSLLGELAKNIQYF | TGCGCCAGCAGCTTGTTAGGAGAGCTAGCCAAAAACATTCAGTACTTC
TRBJ1-2 | TRBD1 | TRBV6-1 | CASSDPRTGVTYGYTF | TGTGCCAGCAGTGACCCCCGGACAGGGGTGACCTATGGCTACACCTTC
TRBJ1-4 | TRBD1 | TRBV28 | CASSSRQGALEKLFF | TGTGCCAGCAGTTCCAGGCAGGGGGCGCTTGAAAAACTGTTTTTT
TRBJ1-2 | . | TRBV2 | CASNGLGAPIDGYTF | TGTGCCAGCAACGGTCTGGGGGCACCAATTGATGGCTACACCTTC
TRBJ2-1 | . | TRBV18 | CASASGRGNNEQFF | TGTGCCAGTGCCTCCGGCAGGGGAAACAATGAGCAGTTCTTC
TRBJ1-2 | . | TRBV7-3 | CASSADRNYGYTF | TGTGCCAGCAGCGCCGACAGGAACTATGGCTACACCTTC
TRBJ2-2 | . | TRBV28 | CASSPRAGELFF | TGTGCCAGCAGTCCCCGAGCCGGGGAGCTGTTTTTT
TRBJ2-3 | TRBD1 | TRBV30 | CAWSAGTGGTDTQYF | TGTGCCTGGAGTGCCGGGACAGGGGGCACAGATACGCAGTATTTT
TRBJ2-7 | . | TRBV28 | CASSLAGRNEQYF | TGTGCCAGCAGTTTAGCAGGGCGAAACGAGCAGTACTTC
TRBJ1-6 | TRBD1 | TRBV11-2 | CASSFFLGQANSPLHF | TGTGCCAGCAGCTTTTTCTTGGGACAGGCTAATTCACCCCTCCACTTT
TRBJ2-7 | . | TRBV4-1 | CASSQGQSLEQYF | TGCGCCAGCAGCCAAGGACAGTCACTCGAGCAGTACTTC
TRBJ2-7 | TRBD1 | TRBV27 | CASSRGTGSSYEQYF | TGTGCCAGCAGTCGCGGGACAGGCTCCTCCTACGAGCAGTACTTC
TRBJ2-2 | . | TRBV4-2 | CASSHTSRRDTGELFF | TGTGCCAGCAGCCACACCTCTAGGCGGGACACCGGGGAGCTGTTTTTT
TRBJ2-4 | . | TRBV5-6 | CASSLEGWGRAKNIQYF | TGTGCCAGCAGCTTGGAGGGTTGGGGGCGGGCCAAAAACATTCAGTACTTC
TRBJ2-1 | . | TRBV7-8 | CASSYSPPGSYNEQFF | TGTGCCAGCAGCTATTCACCTCCAGGCTCCTACAATGAGCAGTTCTTC
TRBJ1-2 | . | TRBV4-1 | CASSQDGREGYGYTF | TGCGCCAGCAGCCAAGATGGACGAGAGGGCTATGGCTACACCTTC
TRBJ2-1 | . | TRBV7-2 | CASTPRGAPPDNEQFF | TGTGCCAGCACCCCGCGGGGCGCCCCTCCCGACAATGAGCAGTTCTTC
TRBJ2-7 | TRBD2 | TRBV10-2 | CASSDWTSGPSDGQYF | TGCGCCAGCAGTGATTGGACTAGCGGGCCCTCTGATGGGCAGTACTTC
TRBJ2-1 | TRBD1 | TRBV27 | CASSLSNRGNEQFF | TGTGCCAGCAGTTTATCGAACAGGGGCAATGAGCAGTTCTTC